The sequence of this T cell receptor beta chain was determined in a study of shared clonotypes between healthy human individuals. Trimming took 1 base from V and 6 from J, leaving 9 bases between them. CDR1 and CDR2 (germline): LNHDA, SQIVND (reference sequence). This CDR3 spans 14 amino acids. The data were produced by immunoSEQ multiplex PCR, yet TCRdb's version contains in-frame clones alone and is incomplete. The table lists 950,000 to 1,100,000 clones, approximately 80% of them singletons, with 0.5% to 0.65% in the top ten. The sequence derives from a man aged 18 to 30 in good health. Some clones in this sample may be carry-over from other donors' samples. The chain couples TRBV19 to TRBJ2-2, with a possible D match to TRBD1 (5 bases). The specimen was memory CD4+ T cells from PBMCs. Subset in this sample: CD45RA-negative fraction. As DNA, the CDR3 is TGTGCCAGTAGTATAGGCAGGGTAGCCGGGGAGCTGTTTTTT. Protein product: CASSIGRVAGELFF.